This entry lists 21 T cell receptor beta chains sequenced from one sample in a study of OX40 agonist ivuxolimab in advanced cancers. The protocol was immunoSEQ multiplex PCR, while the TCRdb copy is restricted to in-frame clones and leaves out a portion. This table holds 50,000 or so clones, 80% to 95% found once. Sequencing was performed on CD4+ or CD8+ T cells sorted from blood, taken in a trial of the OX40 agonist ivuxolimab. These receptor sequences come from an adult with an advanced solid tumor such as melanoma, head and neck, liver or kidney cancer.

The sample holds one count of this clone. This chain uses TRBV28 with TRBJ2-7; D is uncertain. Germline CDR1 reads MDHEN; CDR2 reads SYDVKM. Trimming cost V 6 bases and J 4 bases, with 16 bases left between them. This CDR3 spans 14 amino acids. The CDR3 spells CASSRDTDRYEQYF. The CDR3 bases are TGTGCCAGCAGCCGCGACACGGACCGTTACGAGCAGTACTTC.

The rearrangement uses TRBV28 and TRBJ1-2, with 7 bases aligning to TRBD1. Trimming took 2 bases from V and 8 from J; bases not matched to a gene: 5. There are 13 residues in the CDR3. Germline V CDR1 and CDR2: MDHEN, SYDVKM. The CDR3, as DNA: TGTGCCAGCAGTTTAGAAGGGGGCTGGGGCTACACCTTC. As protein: CASSLEGGWGYTF.

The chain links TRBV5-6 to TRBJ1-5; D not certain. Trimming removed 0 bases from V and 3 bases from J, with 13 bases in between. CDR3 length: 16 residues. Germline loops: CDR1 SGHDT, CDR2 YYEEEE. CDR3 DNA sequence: TGTGCCAGCAGCTTGGCTGCAGCCACCTCCAATCAGCCCCAGCATTTT. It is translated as CASSLAAATSNQPQHF.

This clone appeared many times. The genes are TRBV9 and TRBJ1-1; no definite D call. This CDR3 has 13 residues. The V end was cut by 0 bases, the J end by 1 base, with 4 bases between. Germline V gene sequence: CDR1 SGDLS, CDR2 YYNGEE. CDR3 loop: CASSVATNTEAFF. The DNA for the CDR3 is TGTGCCAGCAGCGTAGCCACGAACACTGAAGCTTTCTTT.

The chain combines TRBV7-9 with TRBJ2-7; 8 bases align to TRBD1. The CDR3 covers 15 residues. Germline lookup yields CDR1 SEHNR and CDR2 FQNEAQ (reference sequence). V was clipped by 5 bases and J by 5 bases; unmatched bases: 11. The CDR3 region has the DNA TGTGCCAGCAGCCCCGAGGCGGGGACAGGACACGAGCAGTACTTC. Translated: CASSPEAGTGHEQYF.

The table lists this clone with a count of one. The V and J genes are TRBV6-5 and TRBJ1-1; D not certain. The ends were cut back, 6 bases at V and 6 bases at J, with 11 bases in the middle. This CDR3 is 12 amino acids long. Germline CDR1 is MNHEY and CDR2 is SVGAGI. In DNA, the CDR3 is TGTGCCAGCAGGACCAAGGCAGCTGAAGCTTTCTTT. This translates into CASRTKAAEAFF.

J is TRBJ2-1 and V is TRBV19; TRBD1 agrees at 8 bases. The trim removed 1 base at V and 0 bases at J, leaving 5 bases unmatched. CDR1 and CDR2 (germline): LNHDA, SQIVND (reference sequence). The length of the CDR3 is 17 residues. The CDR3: CASSIGTGLSSYNEQFF. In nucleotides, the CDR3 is TGTGCCAGTAGTATAGGGACAGGGTTGAGCTCCTACAATGAGCAGTTCTTC.

The CDR3: CASSTQNLNTEAFF. CDR3 in DNA: TGTGCCAGCAGTACTCAAAATTTGAACACTGAAGCTTTCTTT. The chain has TRBV6-5 and TRBJ1-1, with unresolved D. CDR3 size: 14 residues. CDR1 and CDR2 from the germline V gene are MNHEY and SVGAGI. V lost 5 bases and J lost 0, with 10 bases in between.

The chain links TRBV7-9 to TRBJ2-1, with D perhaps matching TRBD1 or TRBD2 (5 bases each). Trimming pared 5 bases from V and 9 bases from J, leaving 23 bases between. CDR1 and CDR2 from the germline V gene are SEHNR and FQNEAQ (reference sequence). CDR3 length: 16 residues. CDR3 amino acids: CASSARLLTPGREQFF. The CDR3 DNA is TGTGCCAGCAGCGCCCGTCTTTTGACACCGGGACGTGAGCAGTTCTTC.

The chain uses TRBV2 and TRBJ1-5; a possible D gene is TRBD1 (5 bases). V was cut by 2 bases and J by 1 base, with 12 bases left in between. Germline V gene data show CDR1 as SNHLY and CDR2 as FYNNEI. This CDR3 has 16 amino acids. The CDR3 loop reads CASSEQGGGSNQPQHF. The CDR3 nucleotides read TGTGCCAGCAGTGAACAGGGAGGAGGCAGCAATCAGCCCCAGCATTTT.

CDR3 DNA sequence: TGTGCCAGCAGTCCGTGGGACAGGGGAGGCGAAGCTTTCTTT. This gives the protein CASSPWDRGGEAFF. V gene TRBV27 combines with J gene TRBJ1-1, with 10 bases matching TRBD1. The V gene end was trimmed by 5 bases and the J gene end by 8 bases; junction bases not matched to a gene: 8. CDR1 is MNHEY and CDR2 is SMNVEV in the germline V gene (reference sequence). The CDR3 is 14 residues long.

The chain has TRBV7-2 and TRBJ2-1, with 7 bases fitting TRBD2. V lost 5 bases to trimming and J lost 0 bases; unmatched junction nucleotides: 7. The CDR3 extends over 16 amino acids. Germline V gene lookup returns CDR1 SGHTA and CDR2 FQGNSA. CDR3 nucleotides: TGTGCCAGCAGCCCGTTTCTAGCGGACTCCTACAATGAGCAGTTCTTC. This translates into CASSPFLADSYNEQFF.

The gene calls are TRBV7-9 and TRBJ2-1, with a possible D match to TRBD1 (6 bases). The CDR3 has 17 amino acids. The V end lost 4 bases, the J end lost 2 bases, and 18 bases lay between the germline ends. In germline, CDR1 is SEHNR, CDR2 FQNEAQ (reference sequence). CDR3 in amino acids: CASSWSLTGLAYNEQFF. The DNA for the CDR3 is TGTGCCAGCAGCTGGTCCTTGACAGGCCTCGCCTACAATGAGCAGTTCTTC.

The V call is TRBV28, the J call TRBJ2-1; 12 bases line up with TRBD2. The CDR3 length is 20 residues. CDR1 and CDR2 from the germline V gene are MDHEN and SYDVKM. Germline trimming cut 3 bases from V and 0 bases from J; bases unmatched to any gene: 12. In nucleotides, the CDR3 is TGTGCCAGCAGTTTTTGGTTGACTAGCGGGAGTGGGAGCTCCTACAATGAGCAGTTCTTC. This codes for CASSFWLTSGSGSSYNEQFF.

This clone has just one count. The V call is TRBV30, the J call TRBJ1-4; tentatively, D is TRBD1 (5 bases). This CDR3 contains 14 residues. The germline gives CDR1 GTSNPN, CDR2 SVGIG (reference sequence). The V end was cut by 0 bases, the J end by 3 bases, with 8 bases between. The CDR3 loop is CAWSVGGANEKLFF. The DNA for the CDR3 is TGTGCCTGGAGTGTGGGAGGGGCTAATGAAAAACTGTTTTTT.

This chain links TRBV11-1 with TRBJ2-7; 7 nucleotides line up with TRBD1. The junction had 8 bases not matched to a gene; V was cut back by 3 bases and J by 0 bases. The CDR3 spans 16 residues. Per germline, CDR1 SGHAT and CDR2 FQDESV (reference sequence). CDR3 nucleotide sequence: TGTGCCAGCAGCTTCGGATACAGGGGAAACTCCTACGAGCAGTACTTC. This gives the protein CASSFGYRGNSYEQYF.

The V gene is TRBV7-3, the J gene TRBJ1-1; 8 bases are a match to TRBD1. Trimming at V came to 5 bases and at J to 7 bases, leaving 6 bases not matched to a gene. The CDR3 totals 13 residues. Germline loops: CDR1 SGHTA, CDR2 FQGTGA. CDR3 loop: CASSLTGDSEAFF. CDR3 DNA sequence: TGTGCCAGCAGCCTGACAGGGGACAGTGAAGCTTTCTTT. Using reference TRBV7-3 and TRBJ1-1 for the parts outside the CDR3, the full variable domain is GAGVSQTPSNKVTEKGKYVELRCDPISGHTALYWYRQSLGQGPEFLIYFQGTGAADDSGLPNDRFFAVRPEGSVSTLKIQRTERGDSAVYLCASSLTGDSEAFFGQGTRLTVV.

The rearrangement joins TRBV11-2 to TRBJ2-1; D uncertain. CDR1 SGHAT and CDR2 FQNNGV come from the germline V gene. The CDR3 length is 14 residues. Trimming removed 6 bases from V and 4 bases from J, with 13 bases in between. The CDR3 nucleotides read TGTGCCAGCAGTTCGACGGTGCTATACAATGAGCAGTTCTTC. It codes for CASSSTVLYNEQFF.

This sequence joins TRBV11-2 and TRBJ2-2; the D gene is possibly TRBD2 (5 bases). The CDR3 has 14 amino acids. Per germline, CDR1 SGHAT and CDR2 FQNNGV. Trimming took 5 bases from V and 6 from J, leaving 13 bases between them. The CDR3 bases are TGTGCCAGCAGCCCCCGGACCGGGGCCGGGGAGCTGTTTTTT. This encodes CASSPRTGAGELFF.

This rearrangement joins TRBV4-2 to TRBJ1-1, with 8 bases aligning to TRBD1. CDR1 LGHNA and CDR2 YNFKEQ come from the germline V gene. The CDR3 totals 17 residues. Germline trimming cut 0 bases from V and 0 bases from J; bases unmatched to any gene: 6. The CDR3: CASSQDLQGGLNTEAFF. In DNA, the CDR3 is TGTGCCAGCAGCCAAGATTTACAGGGGGGATTGAACACTGAAGCTTTCTTT.

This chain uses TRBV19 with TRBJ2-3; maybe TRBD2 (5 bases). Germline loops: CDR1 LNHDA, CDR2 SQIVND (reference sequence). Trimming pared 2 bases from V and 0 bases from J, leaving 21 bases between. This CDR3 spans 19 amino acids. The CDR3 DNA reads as TGTGCCAGTAGTATAACTTTAGCGAGGCCCGCGACTAGCACAGATACGCAGTATTTT. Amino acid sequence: CASSITLARPATSTDTQYF.